A single sample gave rise to the 3 T cell receptor beta chains below, sequenced in a study of shared clonotypes between healthy human individuals. Here immunoSEQ multiplex PCR was the method, and the copy in TCRdb shows in-frame clones only, minus some. This sample has 650,000 to 800,000 clones, with roughly 72% found just once. The sequenced material came from memory CD4+ T cells sorted from blood. The subset denotes: CD45RA-negative fraction. Every receptor here comes from a woman in her thirties in good health.

The chain combines TRBV6-5 with TRBJ2-1; D gene unclear. Germline CDR1 reads MNHEY; CDR2 reads SVGAGI. V lost 6 bases and J lost 4, with 10 bases in between. CDR3 length: 13 residues. The CDR3 sequence: CASRGGTYNEQFF. CDR3 nucleotide sequence: TGTGCCAGCAGGGGTGGAACTTACAATGAGCAGTTCTTC.

The gene calls are TRBV28 and TRBJ2-7; no definite D call. Germline V lookup: CDR1 MDHEN, CDR2 SYDVKM. Trimming stripped 3 bases from V and 0 bases from J, with 9 bases between. The CDR3 spans 14 residues. CDR3 bases: TGTGCCAGCAGTTTCCCTCCCCTCTCCTACGAGCAGTACTTC. This codes for CASSFPPLSYEQYF.

The genes are TRBV5-1 and TRBJ2-4; 9 bases map to TRBD1. CDR1 and CDR2 (germline): SGHRS, YFSETQ. Trimming at V came to 0 bases and at J to 9 bases, leaving 19 bases not matched to a gene. The CDR3 runs to 19 residues. This CDR3 reads CASSLDPKNRGLVGGIQYF. The CDR3 coding sequence is TGCGCCAGCAGCTTGGATCCCAAGAACAGGGGGCTCGTAGGTGGCATTCAGTACTTC.